This passage covers 2 T cell receptor beta chains from one sample sequenced in a study of blood T cell repertoires in COVID-19. Measured with immunoSEQ multiplex PCR; TCRdb has only the in-frame clones, and not every one. The table shows about 340,000 clones, with 70% to 90% occurring only once. The sequencing input was peripheral blood. These receptors were taken from a woman aged 55-69 years with COVID-19, enrolled during active disease.

This chain connects TRBV4-1 to TRBJ2-3; TRBD2 matches at 9 bases. The CDR3 loop spans 17 amino acids. Per the germline V gene, CDR1 is MGHRA and CDR2 is YSYEKL. With 1 base clipped from V and 0 bases from J, the junction kept 5 bases outside the gene matches. Written as DNA, the CDR3 is TGCGCCAGCAGCCAAGCGACTAGCGGACTAAGCACAGATACGCAGTATTTT. It translates to CASSQATSGLSTDTQYF.

CDR3 amino acids: CSVDLSTDTQYF. The CDR3 DNA reads TGCAGCGTTGATCTTAGCACAGATACGCAGTATTTT. The chain combines TRBV29-1 with TRBJ2-3; D is unresolved. Germline values: CDR1 SQVTM, CDR2 ANQGSEA. The CDR3 length is 12 residues. Trimming cost V 3 bases and J 0 bases, with 4 bases left between them.